These 17 T cell receptor beta chains came from one sample sequenced in a study of blood T cells in healthy people across ages. Next came a second PCR, run for about 7 to 12 cycles, which used a sample-barcoded 5' primer along with a J-beta primer mix. TCRdb itself ran the 5' RACE reads through MiXCR, one entry per CDR3 protein. This table holds around 500,000 distinct CDR3 sequences, roughly 48% found once. The sample consisted of blood. Receptors originate from a man at least 80 years old in good health.

The CDR3: CASSPSSGVTGRNEQYF. The CDR3 nucleotides are TGTGCCAGCAGCCCCAGCTCTGGGGTGACGGGTCGGAACGAGCAGTACTTC. The V gene is TRBV7-2, the J gene TRBJ2-7; D remains unclear. The CDR3 sequence is 17 residues long. V gave up 5 bases and J gave up 5 bases, with 25 bases separating them. The germline CDR1 and CDR2 sequences are SGHTA and FQGNSA.

This clonotype was counted between two and nine times. This chain links TRBV14 with TRBJ1-2, with TRBD1 matching 8 bases. After removal of 4 bases from V and 4 bases from J, the junction contained 2 bases not matched to a gene. The V gene's germline CDR1 is SGHDN and CDR2 FVKESK. The CDR3 consists of 13 residues. As DNA, the CDR3 is TGTGCCAGCAGCCCCAGGGGGCTCTATGGCTACACCTTC. Protein sequence: CASSPRGLYGYTF.

The chain combines TRBV20-1 with TRBJ2-7; TRBD2 matches at 14 bases. J lost 6 bases, V lost 5 bases, and 9 bases had no gene match. Germline V gene sequence: CDR1 DFQATT, CDR2 SNEGSKA (reference sequence). This CDR3 region has 15 residues. The DNA for the CDR3 is TGCAGTGCTTTCAAGACTAGCGGGAGGGTTGCCGAGCAGTACTTC. As protein: CSAFKTSGRVAEQYF.

This clonotype was seen only a few times. The V gene is TRBV14, the J gene TRBJ2-3; no firm D call. The CDR3 loop spans 13 amino acids. Trimming left V 1 base short and J 10 bases short, with 12 bases between. The V gene's germline CDR1 is SGHDN and CDR2 FVKESK. As DNA, the CDR3 is TGTGCCAGCAGCCAAGGGTACGGACGGCCGCAGTATTTT. This gives the protein CASSQGYGRPQYF. The full variable domain, its missing parts supplied by reference TRBV14 and TRBJ2-3, is EAGVTQFPSHSVIEKGQTVTLRCDPISGHDNLYWYRRVMGKEIKFLLHFVKESKQDESGMPNNRFLAERTGGTYSTLKVQPAELEDSGVYFCASSQGYGRPQYFGPGTRLTVL.

There are a few counts of this clonotype. The chain recombines TRBV7-9 with TRBJ2-3; 9 nucleotides match TRBD1. Trimming removed 5 bases from V and 2 bases from J; junction bases left unmatched: 8. The CDR3 sequence is 16 residues long. The germline V gene has CDR1 SEHNR and CDR2 FQNEAQ (reference sequence). The DNA of the CDR3 is TGTGCCAGCAGCCCCCGGGACAGGGTCATCACAGATACGCAGTATTTT. It specifies CASSPRDRVITDTQYF.

Here the CDR3 reads CSAPSPGARSYNEQFF. In DNA, the CDR3 is TGCAGTGCCCCGAGCCCCGGGGCCCGGTCCTACAATGAGCAGTTCTTC. The V call is TRBV20-1, the J call TRBJ2-1; D is perhaps TRBD1 or TRBD2 (5 bases each). This CDR3 region has 16 residues. Trimming took off 6 bases at V and 1 base at J, with 19 bases between the two ends. The germline V gene encodes CDR1 DFQATT and CDR2 SNEGSKA (reference sequence).

This clonotype occurred a few times. The J gene is TRBJ1-2, the V gene TRBV5-1; D not resolved. This CDR3 spans 14 amino acids. From germline, CDR1 is SGHRS and CDR2 YFSETQ. Trimming cost V 0 bases and J 3 bases, with 9 bases left between them. In DNA, the CDR3 is TGCGCCAGCAGCTTGGAAGGCGGTCACTATGGCTACACCTTC. Protein product: CASSLEGGHYGYTF.

The J gene is TRBJ2-5, the V gene TRBV20-1; D is unresolved. The assigned J gene may be wrong: the sequence end matches TRBJ2-7 better. The CDR3 totals 14 residues. CDR1 is DFQATT and CDR2 is SNEGSKA in the germline V gene (reference sequence). The CDR3 region is CSAREPATTYEQYF. CDR3 in DNA: TGCAGTGCTAGAGAGCCTGCGACGACCTACGAGCAGTACTTC.

The chain recombines TRBV2 with TRBJ2-7; 7 bases line up with TRBD1. This CDR3 region has 13 residues. V lost 6 bases to trimming and J lost 4 bases; unmatched junction nucleotides: 6. Per germline, CDR1 SNHLY and CDR2 FYNNEI. The CDR3 sequence: CASSPDRVYEQYF. Written as DNA, the CDR3 is TGTGCCAGCAGCCCCGACAGGGTGTACGAGCAGTACTTC.

This clonotype was detected a few times. The genes are TRBV6-5 and TRBJ2-3; TRBD2 matches at 12 bases. V gave up 10 bases and J gave up 5 bases; unmatched junction bases: 7. CDR1 is MNHEY, CDR2 SVGAGI, per germline. This CDR3 region has 14 residues. The chain's CDR3 is CATLPGLAGDTQYF. For the CDR3, the DNA is TGTGCCACCCTCCCGGGACTAGCGGGAGATACGCAGTATTTT.

The V call is TRBV6-6, the J call TRBJ2-7, with a possible D match to TRBD2 (6 bases). CDR3 length: 13 residues. Germline lookup yields CDR1 MNHNY and CDR2 SVGAGI (reference sequence). The V gene lost 6 bases and the J gene lost 6 bases, with 15 bases spanning the gap. Here the CDR3 reads CASRDASDPEQYF. The CDR3 DNA is TGTGCCAGCAGAGATGCTAGCGATCCCGAGCAGTACTTC.

This chain's CDR3 is CASSFAGAPEAFF. Written as DNA, the CDR3 is TGTGCCAGCAGCTTTGCAGGGGCCCCTGAAGCTTTCTTT. The gene calls are TRBV7-2 and TRBJ1-1, with a possible D match to TRBD1 (6 bases). The length of the CDR3 is 13 residues. Germline-derived CDR1 and CDR2 are SGHTA and FQGNSA. Trimming cost V 3 bases and J 6 bases, with 11 bases left between them.

Only a few counts were recorded for this clonotype. This sequence joins TRBV20-1 and TRBJ2-1; D is possibly TRBD2 (6 bases). Germline-derived CDR1 and CDR2 are DFQATT and SNEGSKA (reference sequence). V lost 0 bases and J 8 bases, leaving 20 bases between the germline ends. This CDR3 region has 16 residues. CDR3 bases: TGCAGTGCTAGAGATTCTGAGGACTACTCCTCGGATGAGCAGTTCTTC. It specifies CSARDSEDYSSDEQFF.

In this sample, this clonotype turned up once. The V and J genes are TRBV20-1 and TRBJ1-2; unclear D gene. This CDR3 comprises 13 residues. V dropped 3 bases and J dropped 0 bases, with 8 bases sitting between them. Per germline, CDR1 DFQATT and CDR2 SNEGSKA (reference sequence). CDR3 in amino acids: CSASRRTNYGYTF. CDR3 in DNA: TGCAGTGCTAGTAGGCGGACTAACTATGGCTACACCTTC.

This clonotype came up a few times. V is TRBV10-3 and J is TRBJ2-7; D uncertain. V was cut by 1 base and J by 4 bases, with 5 bases left in between. The CDR3 runs to 12 residues. The germline gives CDR1 ENHRY, CDR2 SYGVKD. In DNA, the CDR3 is TGTGCCATCAGTGAGTATCCGTACGAGCAGTACTTC. It specifies CAISEYPYEQYF.

The table lists this clonotype with a few counts. The chain carries TRBV7-9 and TRBJ1-2, with D possibly matching TRBD1 (6 bases). Trimming pared 4 bases from V and 12 bases from J, leaving 24 bases between. CDR3 length: 15 amino acids. Germline-derived CDR1 and CDR2 are SEHNR and FQNEAQ (reference sequence). In DNA form, the CDR3 reads TGTGCCAGCAGCTCAGGGGACGTCCCTCTGAGTGGGGACACCTTC. Translation gives CASSSGDVPLSGDTF.

This chain joins TRBV7-2 and TRBJ2-7, with 7 bases lining up with TRBD1. Trimming removed 3 bases from V and 6 bases from J; junction bases left unmatched: 5. The germline CDR1 and CDR2 sequences are SGHTA and FQGNSA. The CDR3 sequence is 13 residues long. The CDR3 nucleotides read TGTGCCAGCAGCTTTGTAGGGGGCGGCGAGCAGTACTTC. Protein: CASSFVGGGEQYF.